This T cell receptor (beta chain) was sequenced for a study of TIL therapy for anti-PD-1-resistant metastatic lung cancer. Study summary: Progressing patients received lymphodepletion, expanded TIL infusion and IL-2.

The libraries were made with immunoSEQ v3. Profiled with immunoSEQ multiplex PCR; TCRdb holds only in-frame clones, not every one. The repertoire consists of 15,000 to 20,000 clones, with about four fifths occurring once and the leading ten covering about 2.2%. Germline trimming cut 2 bases from V and 3 bases from J; bases unmatched to any gene: 7. Germline V lookup: CDR1 SGHTA, CDR2 FQGNSA. CDR3 size: 16 residues. The time point is: pre-treatment sample, taken before nivolumab and TIL therapy. Patients were adults with stage 4 NSCLC. The clonotype comes from a person between 25 and 79 years old with non-small cell lung cancer. Sequenced material: blood, taken at baseline. V is TRBV7-2 and J is TRBJ2-5; 9 bases are shared with TRBD2. Here the CDR3 reads CASSLWGGRAEETQYF. As DNA, the CDR3 is TGTGCCAGCAGCTTATGGGGCGGGAGGGCAGAAGAGACCCAGTACTTC. The full variable domain, with the rest looked up from reference TRBV7-2 and TRBJ2-5, is GAGVSQSPSNKVTEKGKDVELRCDPISGHTALYWYRQSLGQGLEFLIYFQGNSAPDKSGLPSDRFSAERTGGSVSTLTIQRTQQEDSAVYLCASSLWGGRAEETQYFGPGTRLLVL.